The 15 T cell receptor beta chains below come from one sample, sequenced in a study of early stage breast cancer tumors. Sequenced by immunoSEQ multiplex PCR; TCRdb stores in-frame clones only, minus some. The sample has 45,000 to 50,000 clones; 83% are singletons. Sequenced: blood. Receptor source: a person aged 50-59 years with breast cancer.

The rearrangement joins TRBV27 to TRBJ2-5; 7 bases agree with TRBD1. The germline gives CDR1 MNHEY, CDR2 SMNVEV (reference sequence). The CDR3 has 15 residues. V dropped 1 base and J dropped 4; count of bases not matched to a gene: 6. DNA of the CDR3: TGTGCCAGCAGTTTATTCCGACAGGGTGGAGAGACCCAGTACTTC. This translates into CASSLFRQGGETQYF.

The chain is built from TRBV27 and TRBJ1-5; D is unclear. The V and J ends lost 6 bases and 2 bases respectively, with 8 bases between them. This CDR3 has 13 residues. Looked up from germline, CDR1 is MNHEY and CDR2 is SMNVEV (reference sequence). DNA of the CDR3: TGTGCCAGCAGACACTGGGGCAATCAGCCCCAGCATTTT. Its translation: CASRHWGNQPQHF.

This chain connects TRBV7-9 to TRBJ2-1; TRBD1 matches at 11 bases. V shed 1 base, J shed 9 bases, and the junction held 11 bases outside the gene matches. The germline gives CDR1 SEHNR, CDR2 FQNEAQ (reference sequence). This CDR3 is 17 amino acids long. DNA of the CDR3: TGTGCCAGCAGCTTAGAGACAGGACAGGGGGCGAGGAGTGAGCAGTTCTTC. Translation: CASSLETGQGARSEQFF.

This chain links TRBV20-1 with TRBJ2-3; no clear D gene. The CDR3 runs 10 residues. V lost 3 bases and J 6 bases, leaving 4 bases between the germline ends. Germline values: CDR1 DFQATT, CDR2 SNEGSKA (reference sequence). The CDR3, as DNA: TGCAGTGCTAGTTGGGATACGCAGTATTTT. Encoded protein: CSASWDTQYF.

The chain has TRBV5-5 and TRBJ2-3, with a possible D match to TRBD2 (5 bases). V dropped 2 bases and J dropped 4 bases, with 14 bases sitting between them. CDR1 and CDR2 from the germline V gene are SGHKS and YYEKEE (reference sequence). This CDR3 is built from 15 residues. DNA of the CDR3: TGTGCCAGCAGCTTAGTCCGGGGTTTCGCAGATACGCAGTATTTT. Amino acid sequence: CASSLVRGFADTQYF.

This chain joins TRBV29-1 and TRBJ2-1; D uncertain. Germline CDR1 is SQVTM and CDR2 is ANQGSEA. V lost 4 bases and J 3 bases, leaving 4 bases between the germline ends. This CDR3 comprises 11 residues. The CDR3 sequence: CSVASYNEQFF. The CDR3 nucleotides are TGCAGCGTTGCCAGCTACAATGAGCAGTTCTTC.

The J gene is TRBJ1-3, the V gene TRBV28; no clear D. The length of the CDR3 is 14 residues. The germline V and J ends were trimmed by 6 bases and 0 bases, with 9 bases remaining between them. Germline lookup yields CDR1 MDHEN and CDR2 SYDVKM. The CDR3 DNA reads as TGTGCCAGCAGCTCAGTAAACTCTGGAAACACCATATATTTT. This sequence encodes CASSSVNSGNTIYF.

The chain couples TRBV7-3 to TRBJ2-1; D possibly matches TRBD1 or TRBD2 (5 bases each). This CDR3 region has 14 residues. Trimming took 4 bases from V and 3 from J, leaving 10 bases between them. Looked up from germline, CDR1 is SGHTA and CDR2 is FQGTGA. CDR3 in DNA: TGTGCCAGCAGCTCCGGGACCGGCTACAATGAGCAGTTCTTC. It is translated as CASSSGTGYNEQFF.

The rearrangement uses TRBV4-3 and TRBJ2-5; the D gene could be TRBD1 or TRBD2 (5 bases each). Germline V CDR1 and CDR2: LGHNA, YSLEER. CDR3 length: 17 residues. The germline V and J ends were trimmed by 0 bases and 2 bases, with 16 bases remaining between them. The CDR3 sequence is CASSQDFGARRQETQYF. The DNA for the CDR3 is TGCGCCAGCAGCCAAGATTTTGGGGCTAGGAGGCAAGAGACCCAGTACTTC.

The chain carries TRBV5-6 and TRBJ2-1; TRBD1 is a possible D gene (6 bases). The CDR3 contains 14 residues. V was pared by 0 bases and J by 2 bases, with 6 bases between. Germline-derived CDR1 and CDR2 are SGHDT and YYEEEE. CDR3 amino acids: CASSLGGPYNEQFF. CDR3 DNA: TGTGCCAGCAGCTTGGGGGGGCCCTACAATGAGCAGTTCTTC.

V usage is TRBV7-7 and J usage is TRBJ2-2, with D maybe TRBD1 (6 bases). CDR1 and CDR2 from the germline V gene are SSHAT and FNYEAQ (reference sequence). This CDR3 spans 14 amino acids. For the CDR3, the DNA is TGTGCTAGGGGCTCAGGGGTATCACCCGGGGAGCTGTTTTTT. Translated: CARGSGVSPGELFF. Full variable domain (missing parts from reference TRBV7-7 and TRBJ2-2): GAGVSQSPRYKVTKRGQDVTLRCDPISSHATLYWYQQALGQGPEFLTYFNYEAQPDKSGLPSDRFSAERPEGSISTLTIQRTEQRDSAMYRCARGSGVSPGELFFGEGSRLTVL.

The CDR3 is CASSFDKYTGELFF. The CDR3 region has the DNA TGTGCCAGCAGCTTCGACAAATACACCGGGGAGCTGTTTTTT. The V call is TRBV11-2, the J call TRBJ2-2; D call uncertain. V was cut by 3 bases and J by 3 bases, with 8 bases left in between. The V gene's germline CDR1 is SGHAT and CDR2 FQNNGV. This CDR3 is 14 amino acids long.

The sample holds one count of this clone. The J gene is TRBJ2-5, the V gene TRBV5-1, with no clear D. This CDR3 contains 14 residues. Trimming left V 4 bases short and J 4 bases short, with 14 bases between. Germline-derived CDR1 and CDR2 are SGHRS and YFSETQ. The CDR3 DNA is TGCGCCAGCAGCCTCCGCGATCCCCTAGAGACCCAGTACTTC. Translation: CASSLRDPLETQYF. The entire variable domain, with the rest obtained from reference TRBV5-1 and TRBJ2-5, is as follows: KAGVTQTPRYLIKTRGQQVTLSCSPISGHRSVSWYQQTPGQGLQFLFEYFSETQRNKGNFPGRFSGRQFSNSRSEMNVSTLELGDSALYLCASSLRDPLETQYFGPGTRLLVL.

This clone has a handful of counts. V usage is TRBV18 and J usage is TRBJ2-1; 10 bases match TRBD2. The CDR3 totals 15 residues. Germline CDR1 and CDR2: KGHSH and LQKENI. Losses at the gene ends were 1 base for V and 5 bases for J; bases not matched to a gene: 2. The chain's CDR3 is CASSPLAGGDNEQFF. The CDR3 DNA follows: TGTGCCAGCTCACCACTAGCGGGAGGTGACAATGAGCAGTTCTTC.

This rearrangement joins TRBV6-1 to TRBJ1-4; D is unclear. V was cut by 5 bases and J by 2 bases, with 12 bases left in between. Germline V CDR1 and CDR2: MNHNS, SASEGT. The CDR3 extends over 15 amino acids. The CDR3 loop is CASSPLDTTNEKLFF. DNA for the CDR3: TGTGCCAGCAGTCCCCTCGACACCACTAATGAAAAACTGTTTTTT.